These 26 T cell receptor beta chains were all obtained from the same sample, sequenced in a study of technical replicates of blood from a few donors. TCRdb keeps only in-frame clones here, not all; method: immunoSEQ multiplex PCR. The table shows tens of thousands of clones, with more than 75% occurring only once. Sequenced material: PBMCs. All receptors derive from a human donor in good health. Some clones in this sample may be carry-over from other donors' samples.

The rearrangement joins TRBV7-3 to TRBJ2-1, with TRBD1 matching over 7 bases. The CDR3 has 17 residues. Germline CDR1 and CDR2: SGHTA and FQGTGA. The ends lost 2 bases at V and 3 bases at J; junction bases unmatched: 10. The CDR3 here is CASSLRRATGHYNEQFF. The CDR3, as DNA: TGTGCCAGCAGCTTACGAAGGGCGACAGGGCACTACAATGAGCAGTTCTTC.

The chain carries TRBV7-8 and TRBJ1-2; D remains unclear. Germline V lookup: CDR1 SGHVS, CDR2 FQNEAQ. The CDR3 runs 15 residues. V was clipped by 4 bases and J by 4 bases, with 16 bases between them. CDR3 residues: CASSSRGGRLYGYTF. The DNA of the CDR3 is TGTGCCAGCAGCTCCCGAGGCGGCAGACTCTATGGCTACACCTTC.

This clone was picked up one time. V gene TRBV2 combines with J gene TRBJ1-5; D is possibly TRBD1 (5 bases). The V and J ends lost 2 bases and 1 base respectively, with 6 bases between them. CDR3 size: 14 residues. Germline lookup yields CDR1 SNHLY and CDR2 FYNNEI. The CDR3 bases are TGTGCCAGCAGTGAAAACAGGAGCAATCAGCCCCAGCATTTT. Its translation: CASSENRSNQPQHF.

The V gene is TRBV7-2, the J gene TRBJ2-3, with 9 bases aligning to TRBD1. Germline values: CDR1 SGHTA, CDR2 FQGNSA. The CDR3 contains 15 residues. With 4 bases clipped from V and 1 base from J, the junction kept 3 bases outside the gene matches. The CDR3 DNA sequence: TGTGCCAGCAGCTCGGACAGGGGAGGCACAGATACGCAGTATTTT. It is translated as CASSSDRGGTDTQYF.

The V call is TRBV4-3, the J call TRBJ1-2; D not resolved. V dropped 4 bases and J dropped 3 bases, with 12 bases sitting between them. This CDR3 comprises 14 residues. Germline CDR1 LGHNA, CDR2 YSLEER. CDR3 nucleotides: TGCGCCAGCAGCCCAGGTCCGTTTGACTATGGCTACACCTTC. Protein product: CASSPGPFDYGYTF.

The chain uses TRBV10-2 and TRBJ1-1; TRBD1 matches at 8 bases. V was clipped by 0 bases and J by 4 bases; unmatched bases: 4. Germline loops: CDR1 WSHSY, CDR2 SAAADI. The CDR3 is 15 amino acids. This chain's CDR3 is CASSESNRGSTEAFF. The CDR3 DNA follows: TGCGCCAGCAGTGAGTCAAACAGGGGGAGCACTGAAGCTTTCTTT.

This sequence joins TRBV15 and TRBJ2-3; TRBD2 agrees at 8 bases. The CDR3 extends over 15 amino acids. Trimming at V came to 8 bases and at J to 3 bases, leaving 10 bases not matched to a gene. Germline loops: CDR1 LNHNV, CDR2 YYDKDF (reference sequence). CDR3 sequence reads: CATDDGSGGTDTQYF. CDR3 in DNA: TGTGCCACCGACGATGGTTCGGGAGGGACAGATACGCAGTATTTT.

The chain employs TRBV21-1 and TRBJ2-5; the D call of TRBD2 is as the table states it, not checked on the DNA. TRBV21-1 is a pseudogene. The CDR3 extends over 15 amino acids. The CDR3 spells CASSKGRSVEEPQYF. CDR3 bases: TGTGCCAGCAGCAAAGGGCGGTCAGTAGAAGAGCCCCAGTACTTC.

The chain has TRBV6-1 and TRBJ1-2, with TRBD1 matching over 7 bases. The CDR3 is 15 residues long. The V segment lost 2 bases and the J segment 2 bases; nucleotides outside the gene matches: 5. CDR1 and CDR2 (germline): MNHNS, SASEGT. CDR3 sequence reads: CASSEWTGPNYGYTF. DNA for the CDR3: TGTGCCAGCAGTGAATGGACAGGCCCAAACTATGGCTACACCTTC.

In nucleotides, the CDR3 is TGTGCCAGCAGCACCCTCAGGGCGCACGGGGAGCTGTTTTTT. It codes for CASSTLRAHGELFF. V gene TRBV5-6 combines with J gene TRBJ2-2, with D possibly matching TRBD1 (5 bases). The length of the CDR3 is 14 residues. Trimming cost V 4 bases and J 7 bases, with 14 bases left between them. Germline lookup yields CDR1 SGHDT and CDR2 YYEEEE. The complete variable domain, with remaining parts taken from reference TRBV5-6 and TRBJ2-2, reads DAGVTQSPTHLIKTRGQQVTLRCSPKSGHDTVSWYQQALGQGPQFIFQYYEEEERQRGNFPDRFSGHQFPNYSSELNVNALLLGDSALYLCASSTLRAHGELFFGEGSRLTVL.

This rearrangement joins TRBV6-7 to TRBJ2-3, with D possibly matching TRBD1 (6 bases). TRBV6-7 is given ORF status, its function remaining uncertain. Trimming removed 4 bases at V and 0 bases at J, with 20 bases between. The CDR3 sequence is 18 residues long. This CDR3 reads CASSSDSDGTCSTDTQYF. The CDR3, as DNA: TGTGCCAGCAGTTCCGATTCGGACGGGACATGTAGCACAGATACGCAGTATTTT.

CDR3 residues: CASSSFYEQYF. DNA of the CDR3: TGCGCCAGCAGCTCCTTCTACGAGCAGTACTTC. The V and J genes are TRBV5-1 and TRBJ2-7; D gene unclear. This CDR3 spans 11 amino acids. Deletions cut 3 bases from V and 3 bases from J, with 4 bases between. Germline loops: CDR1 SGHRS, CDR2 YFSETQ.

This clone was detected only once. V and J are TRBV9 and TRBJ1-3; 7 nucleotides line up with TRBD1. The CDR3 has 15 amino acids. Germline loops: CDR1 SGDLS, CDR2 YYNGEE. Trimming cost V 3 bases and J 3 bases; bases outside gene matches: 6. The CDR3 DNA is TGTGCCAGCAGCGCGACAGGGTCCGATGGAAACACCATATATTTT. This codes for CASSATGSDGNTIYF.

This chain links TRBV5-1 with TRBJ1-2; tentative D call: TRBD1 (6 bases). The CDR3 contains 15 residues. V shed 3 bases and J shed 5 bases, with 17 bases lying between them. Germline V gene sequence: CDR1 SGHRS, CDR2 YFSETQ. The CDR3: CASSSWQGRRYGYTF. In DNA form, the CDR3 reads TGCGCCAGCAGCTCGTGGCAGGGGCGCAGGTATGGCTACACCTTC.

The rearrangement links TRBV5-1 to TRBJ2-7, with no clear D. CDR1 SGHRS and CDR2 YFSETQ come from the germline V gene. The V and J ends lost 4 bases and 0 bases respectively, with 14 bases between them. There are 15 residues in the CDR3. The CDR3 DNA follows: TGCGCCAGCAGCCAAGCTGCAGGAACCTCCTACGAGCAGTACTTC. Translation gives CASSQAAGTSYEQYF. Drawing the rest from reference TRBV5-1 and TRBJ2-7, the complete variable domain is KAGVTQTPRYLIKTRGQQVTLSCSPISGHRSVSWYQQTPGQGLQFLFEYFSETQRNKGNFPGRFSGRQFSNSRSEMNVSTLELGDSALYLCASSQAAGTSYEQYFGPGTRLTVT.

This clone is a singleton in its sample. The V call is TRBV7-9, the J call TRBJ2-1; D might be TRBD2 (5 bases). The CDR3 is 13 amino acids. V was cut by 2 bases and J by 12 bases, with 14 bases left in between. Germline values: CDR1 SEHNR, CDR2 FQNEAQ (reference sequence). CDR3 amino acids: CASSLPPGRGQFF. DNA for the CDR3: TGTGCCAGCAGCTTACCGCCAGGTCGGGGGCAGTTCTTC.

The chain employs TRBV5-6 and TRBJ2-2, with D maybe TRBD2 (5 bases). CDR1 is SGHDT, CDR2 YYEEEE, per germline. This CDR3 is 14 amino acids long. V was pared by 7 bases and J by 2 bases, with 12 bases between. For the CDR3, the DNA is TGTGCCAGCCACCGGCGGGTTAACACCGGGGAGCTGTTTTTT. Its translation: CASHRRVNTGELFF.

V gene TRBV7-9 combines with J gene TRBJ2-3; 9 bases are shared with TRBD2. The CDR3 runs 18 residues. Unmatched junction bases numbered 12, after V lost 3 bases and J lost 2 bases. Germline-derived CDR1 and CDR2 are SEHNR and FQNEAQ (reference sequence). CDR3 bases: TGTGCCAGCAGCTTCCCCTGGACTAGCGAGTGGATCACAGATACGCAGTATTTT. It encodes CASSFPWTSEWITDTQYF.

V is TRBV5-1 and J is TRBJ2-2; D might be TRBD2 (6 bases). This CDR3 contains 15 residues. Per the germline V gene, CDR1 is SGHRS and CDR2 is YFSETQ. Trimming cost V 3 bases and J 0 bases, with 9 bases left between them. The chain's CDR3 is CASSSGTPNTGELFF. The DNA for the CDR3 is TGCGCCAGCAGCTCAGGGACTCCGAACACCGGGGAGCTGTTTTTT.

This sequence joins TRBV19 and TRBJ1-5, with D hard to call. The V end was cut by 4 bases, the J end by 0 bases, with 7 bases between. Germline CDR1 is LNHDA and CDR2 is SQIVND (reference sequence). The CDR3 length is 14 residues. The CDR3 reads CASSTYFSNQPQHF. The CDR3 nucleotides read TGTGCCAGTAGTACGTACTTTAGCAATCAGCCCCAGCATTTT. Full variable domain (missing parts from reference TRBV19 and TRBJ1-5): DGGITQSPKYLFRKEGQNVTLSCEQNLNHDAMYWYRQDPGQGLRLIYYSQIVNDFQKGDIAEGYSVSREKKESFPLTVTSAQKNPTAFYLCASSTYFSNQPQHFGDGTRLSIL.

This rearrangement joins TRBV4-1 to TRBJ2-1; 9 bases match TRBD2. Germline V CDR1 and CDR2: MGHRA, YSYEKL. V was pared by 0 bases and J by 9 bases, with 6 bases of the junction left unmatched. CDR3 length equals 15 residues. CDR3 sequence: CASSQEEREAGEQFF. The CDR3 coding sequence is TGCGCCAGCAGCCAAGAGGAGCGGGAGGCGGGTGAGCAGTTCTTC.

The chain's CDR3 is CASSLVNTQYF. CDR3 nucleotides: TGTGCCAGCAGCTTAGTCAATACGCAGTATTTT. The chain carries TRBV7-8 and TRBJ2-3; D is undetermined. Germline CDR1 is SGHVS and CDR2 is FQNEAQ. The CDR3 runs 11 residues. V was shortened by 1 base and J by 7 bases, with 3 bases between the two germline ends.

The chain is built from TRBV7-2 and TRBJ1-1; D may be TRBD1 (5 bases). This CDR3 contains 14 residues. Germline lookup yields CDR1 SGHTA and CDR2 FQGNSA. Deletions cut 11 bases from V and 4 bases from J, with 20 bases between. The CDR3 reads CAGSVAGGGTEAFF. The CDR3 DNA is TGTGCCGGTTCGGTGGCAGGCGGGGGCACTGAAGCTTTCTTT.

This clone was seen only once. CDR3 region: CASSYSATTGAFEQFF. DNA of the CDR3: TGTGCCAGCAGTTACTCTGCGACGACTGGGGCCTTTGAGCAGTTCTTC. The chain couples TRBV6-6 to TRBJ2-1; perhaps TRBD1 as D (5 bases). Per the germline V gene, CDR1 is MNHNY and CDR2 is SVGAGI (reference sequence). This CDR3 has 16 residues. Trimming cost V 0 bases and J 9 bases, with 18 bases left between them.

The rearrangement joins TRBV4-3 to TRBJ2-1; D ambiguous. V was shortened by 4 bases and J by 6 bases, with 13 bases between the two germline ends. Germline CDR1 is LGHNA and CDR2 is YSLEER. CDR3 length equals 14 residues. CDR3 nucleotide sequence: TGCGCCAGCAGCCCCCTTTTGAGTTCCAATGAGCAGTTCTTC. Its translation is CASSPLLSSNEQFF.

The V and J genes are TRBV2 and TRBJ2-7; D perhaps matches TRBD2 (5 bases). Trimming pared 7 bases from V and 0 bases from J, leaving 7 bases between. The CDR3 has 12 residues. Looked up from germline, CDR1 is SNHLY and CDR2 is FYNNEI. The CDR3 spells CASNAGSYEQYF. In DNA, the CDR3 is TGTGCCAGCAACGCGGGCTCCTACGAGCAGTACTTC.